These T cell receptor beta chains were read from a single sample in a study of regulatory T cells in long-lasting Graves disease. TCRdb reprocessed the multiplex PCR reads via MiXCR and lists one record per CDR3 protein. This table holds more than 300,000 distinct CDR3 sequences, about 16% found once. The sample in question was peripheral blood mononuclear cells (PBMCs), obtained at new diagnosis, from a patient treated with antithyroid drugs. These TCRs come from a female donor with Graves disease. The CDR3 runs from the conserved cysteine through the conserved F or W.

J,V,CDR3
TRBJ2-1,TRBV12-3/TRBV12-4,CASSLGRVGNEQFF
TRBJ1-1,TRBV27,CASSLGAGPNTEAFF
TRBJ1-1,TRBV5-5,CASSHGGAGGAFF
TRBJ1-3,TRBV4-1,CASSQGQGPGNTIYF
TRBJ1-5,TRBV11-3,CASSLGDRGQEPQHF
TRBJ2-7,TRBV5-5,CASSLVRRFSYEQYF
TRBJ2-7,TRBV6-1,CAIHTGGASGSSYEQYF
TRBJ1-1,TRBV20-1,CSAPVSNTEAFF
TRBJ2-4,TRBV7-2,CASSLSTINIQYF
TRBJ2-7,TRBV7-2,CASSRVSYEQYF
TRBJ2-3,TRBV12-3/TRBV12-4,CASRRGQGGFGTDTQYF
TRBJ1-5,TRBV12-3/TRBV12-4,CASSLSWGVGGQPQHF
TRBJ1-1,TRBV20-1,CSAQGMWNTEAFF
TRBJ2-2,TRBV29-1,CSVLGITGELFF
TRBJ2-1,TRBV27,CASSKQIFSYNEQFF
TRBJ1-2,TRBV6-1,CASSEVPGQGAYGYTF
TRBJ2-5,TRBV28,CASRLHDRVEETQYF